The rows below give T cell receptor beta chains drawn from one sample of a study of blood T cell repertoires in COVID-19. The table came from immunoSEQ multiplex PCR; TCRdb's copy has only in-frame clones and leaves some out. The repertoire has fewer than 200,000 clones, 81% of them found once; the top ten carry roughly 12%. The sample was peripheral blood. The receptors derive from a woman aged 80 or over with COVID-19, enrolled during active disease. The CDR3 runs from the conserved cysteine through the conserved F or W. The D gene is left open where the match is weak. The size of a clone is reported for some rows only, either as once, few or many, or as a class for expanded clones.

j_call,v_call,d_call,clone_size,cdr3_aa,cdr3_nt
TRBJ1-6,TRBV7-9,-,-,CASSLAQGGWSPLHF,TGTGCCAGCAGCTTAGCCCAGGGAGGTTGGTCACCCCTCCACTTT
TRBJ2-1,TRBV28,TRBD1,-,CASSSGQGWRSYNEQFF,TGTGCCAGCTCCTCGGGACAGGGGTGGAGATCCTACAATGAGCAGTTCTTC
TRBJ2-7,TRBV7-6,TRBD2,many,CASSLPSGGSSYEQYF,TGTGCCAGCAGCTTACCGAGCGGGGGGAGCTCCTACGAGCAGTACTTC
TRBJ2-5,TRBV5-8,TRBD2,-,CASSFQRGSRETQYF,TGTGCCAGCAGCTTCCAGCGGGGATCACGGGAGACCCAGTACTTC
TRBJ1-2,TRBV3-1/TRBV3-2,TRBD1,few,CASSQEGTVYGYTF,TGTGCCAGCAGCCAAGAGGGGACAGTTTATGGCTACACCTTC
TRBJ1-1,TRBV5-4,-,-,CASSLKGGNTEAFF,TGTGCCAGCAGCTTGAAGGGAGGGAACACTGAAGCTTTCTTT
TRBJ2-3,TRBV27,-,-,CASSLSWAGDTQYF,TGTGCCAGCAGTTTATCATGGGCAGGGGATACGCAGTATTTT
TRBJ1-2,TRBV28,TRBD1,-,CAIRLGTGAQTPGYTF,TGTGCCATACGCCTCGGGACAGGGGCACAGACTCCTGGCTACACCTTC
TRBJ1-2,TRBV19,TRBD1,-,CASSIDRGPGVANYGYTF,TGTGCCAGTAGTATCGACAGGGGACCCGGGGTGGCGAACTATGGCTACACCTTC
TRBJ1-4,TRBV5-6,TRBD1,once,CASSSGQGAWEKLFF,TGTGCCAGCAGCTCGGGACAGGGGGCTTGGGAAAAACTGTTTTTT
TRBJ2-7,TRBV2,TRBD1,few,CASTVDRVIGEQYF,TGTGCCAGCACTGTGGACAGGGTTATAGGGGAGCAGTACTTC
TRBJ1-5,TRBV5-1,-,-,CASSSGTSDQPQHF,TGCGCCAGCAGCTCCGGGACATCCGATCAGCCCCAGCATTTT
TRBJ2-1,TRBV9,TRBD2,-,CASSVSTSGYNEQFF,TGTGCCAGCAGCGTCTCGACTAGCGGGTACAATGAGCAGTTCTTC
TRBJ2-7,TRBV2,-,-,CASGRGSHEQYF,TGTGCCAGCGGCAGGGGAAGCCACGAGCAGTACTTC
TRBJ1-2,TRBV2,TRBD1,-,CASRGTGFPYYGYTF,TGTGCCAGCAGGGGGACAGGGTTTCCGTACTATGGCTACACCTTC
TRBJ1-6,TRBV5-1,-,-,CASSLKGIGGDGSPLHF,TGCGCCAGCAGCTTGAAAGGGATTGGCGGGGACGGTTCACCCCTCCACTTT